Listed here are 30 T cell receptor beta chains from one sample, sequenced in a study of blood T cell repertoires in COVID-19. TCRdb's table, derived via immunoSEQ multiplex PCR, lists solely in-frame clones and lacks some. The table includes about 100,000 clones, 80% detected once. Sequencing was performed on peripheral blood. These TCRs come from an older woman with acute or convalescent COVID-19.

CDR3 coding DNA: TGTGCCGGCCGGGGGGGACAATATGAAAAACTGTTTTTT. Its translation: CAGRGGQYEKLFF. The V gene is TRBV28, the J gene TRBJ1-4; a possible D gene is TRBD1 (6 bases). This CDR3 contains 13 residues. Trimming removed 11 bases at V and 6 bases at J, with 16 bases between. Germline V lookup: CDR1 MDHEN, CDR2 SYDVKM.

This chain joins TRBV6-5 and TRBJ1-2; the D is unclear. The CDR3 runs to 15 residues. Per germline, CDR1 MNHEY and CDR2 SVGAGI. The V and J ends lost 6 bases and 0 bases respectively, with 14 bases between them. The chain's CDR3 is CASRSYTEANYGYTF. The CDR3 bases are TGTGCCAGCAGATCTTATACAGAAGCTAACTATGGCTACACCTTC.

The chain combines TRBV5-4 with TRBJ1-6, with unresolved D. Trimming stripped 2 bases from V and 7 bases from J, with 22 bases between. The CDR3 sequence is 18 residues long. Germline V gene lookup returns CDR1 SGHNT and CDR2 YYREEE (reference sequence). The CDR3 region is CASSFMMGPGIGNSPLHF. In DNA, the CDR3 is TGTGCCAGCAGCTTTATGATGGGCCCCGGGATTGGGAATTCACCCCTCCACTTT.

The chain couples TRBV5-4 to TRBJ1-4, with D uncertain. This CDR3 contains 14 residues. The germline V gene encodes CDR1 SGHNT and CDR2 YYREEE (reference sequence). V gave up 0 bases and J gave up 3 bases, with 6 bases separating them. The CDR3 region is CASSLGHPNEKLFF. CDR3 bases: TGTGCCAGCAGCTTGGGACACCCTAATGAAAAACTGTTTTTT.

The chain links TRBV2 to TRBJ2-6, with TRBD1 matching over 8 bases. V shed 6 bases and J 2 bases; nucleotides not matched to a gene: 3. The germline CDR1 and CDR2 sequences are SNHLY and FYNNEI. The CDR3 totals 15 residues. CDR3 residues: CASRDRATGANVLTF. For the CDR3, the DNA is TGTGCCAGCAGGGACAGGGCTACTGGGGCCAACGTCCTGACTTTC. Filled out from reference TRBV2 and TRBJ2-6, the complete variable domain reads EPEVTQTPSHQVTQMGQEVILRCVPISNHLYFYWYRQILGQKVEFLVSFYNNEISEKSEIFDDQFSVERPDGSNFTLKIRSTKLEDSAMYFCASRDRATGANVLTFGAGSRLTVL.

This rearrangement joins TRBV30 to TRBJ1-6; D is possibly TRBD1 (5 bases). CDR3 size: 13 residues. Germline V gene lookup returns CDR1 GTSNPN and CDR2 SVGIG (reference sequence). V was trimmed by 3 bases and J by 7 bases, leaving 10 bases between them. Written as DNA, the CDR3 is TGTGCCTGGAGAGCTCAGGGAAATTCACCCCTCCACTTT. Amino acids: CAWRAQGNSPLHF.

The rearrangement uses TRBV29-1 and TRBJ2-3; 7 bases map to TRBD1. Germline CDR1 reads SQVTM; CDR2 reads ANQGSEA. The CDR3 spans 13 residues. The junction had 4 bases not matched to a gene; V was cut back by 6 bases and J by 1 base. CDR3 coding DNA: TGCAGCGTGACAGGGTCAGGCACAGATACGCAGTATTTT. It encodes CSVTGSGTDTQYF.

This clone was seen only a few times. The V call is TRBV30, the J call TRBJ1-6; D ambiguous. V lost 4 bases to trimming and J lost 7 bases, with 8 bases between them. The germline CDR1 and CDR2 sequences are GTSNPN and SVGIG (reference sequence). The CDR3 runs to 12 residues. The CDR3 sequence is CAWTRLNSPLHF. CDR3 bases: TGTGCCTGGACCAGGTTGAATTCACCCCTCCACTTT.

The chain recombines TRBV6-2 or TRBV6-3 with TRBJ2-7; TRBD1 might be the D (5 bases). The CDR3 length is 12 residues. Per the germline V gene, CDR1 is MNHEY and CDR2 is SVGEGT. V lost 5 bases to trimming and J lost 4 bases, with 9 bases between them. Written as DNA, the CDR3 is TGTGCCAGCAGTCAGCGACAGTACGAGCAGTACGTC. Translating gives CASSQRQYEQYV.

V and J are TRBV6-4 and TRBJ2-1, with 10 bases that match TRBD2. CDR1 and CDR2 (germline): MRHNA, SNTAGT. The CDR3 is 16 amino acids. The junction had 1 base not matched to a gene; V was cut back by 0 bases and J by 2 bases. Written as DNA, the CDR3 is TGTGCCAGCAGTGACTCGGGACTAGCGCCCTACAATGAGCAGTTCTTC. Translated: CASSDSGLAPYNEQFF.

Worth noting for this clone: The same CDR3 arises from other DNA sequences in this sample as well. The chain employs TRBV7-2 and TRBJ2-7, with no clear D. Trimming removed 2 bases at V and 0 bases at J, with 8 bases between. Germline V CDR1 and CDR2: SGHTA, FQGNSA. The CDR3 extends over 14 amino acids. CDR3 region: CASSLSFSSYEQYV. DNA of the CDR3: TGTGCCAGCAGCTTATCCTTCTCCTCCTACGAGCAGTACGTC.

The chain combines TRBV6-5 with TRBJ1-1; D is ambiguous. The germline V and J ends were trimmed by 7 bases and 8 bases, with 20 bases remaining between them. Germline lookup yields CDR1 MNHEY and CDR2 SVGAGI. The CDR3 covers 14 residues. In DNA form, the CDR3 reads TGTGCCAGCAATCCCGACTGGCAAAATCGCGAAGCTTTCTTT. It translates to CASNPDWQNREAFF.

This clone was recorded a few times. CDR3 nucleotides: TGTGCCAGCAGCCGGACTAGCGGGGGGCAAGAGACCCAGTACTTC. Amino acids: CASSRTSGGQETQYF. The chain links TRBV5-6 to TRBJ2-5, with 14 bases that match TRBD2. Germline CDR1 SGHDT, CDR2 YYEEEE. There are 15 residues in the CDR3. Trimming cost V 4 bases and J 2 bases; bases outside gene matches: 1.

This clone was seen only once. This rearrangement joins TRBV6-5 to TRBJ1-1; D ambiguous. This CDR3 spans 14 amino acids. The germline CDR1 and CDR2 sequences are MNHEY and SVGAGI. V lost 4 bases to trimming and J lost 0 bases, with 9 bases between them. CDR3 nucleotides: TGTGCCAGCAGTTCCCGGGGAATGAACACTGAAGCTTTCTTT. This codes for CASSSRGMNTEAFF.

The chain couples TRBV18 to TRBJ1-3; D possibly corresponds to TRBD1 (6 bases). The CDR3 totals 19 residues. V was cut by 2 bases and J by 0 bases, with 20 bases left in between. Germline V gene sequence: CDR1 KGHSH, CDR2 LQKENI. CDR3 DNA: TGTGCCAGCTCACCAAGCAGGGGATTAGAGCGGTTCTCTGGAAACACCATATATTTT. Translated: CASSPSRGLERFSGNTIYF.

There are a few counts of this clone. The V gene is TRBV6-4, the J gene TRBJ2-1, with unresolved D. The germline V gene has CDR1 MRHNA and CDR2 SNTAGT. The CDR3 loop spans 15 amino acids. The V end lost 3 bases, the J end lost 0 bases, and 9 bases lay between the germline ends. CDR3 nucleotides: TGTGCCAGCAGTGATACTGCTAGCTCCTACAATGAGCAGTTCTTC. It is translated as CASSDTASSYNEQFF.

V usage is TRBV7-9 and J usage is TRBJ2-7; TRBD2 aligns across 7 bases. CDR1 and CDR2 from the germline V gene are SEHNR and FQNEAQ (reference sequence). V was clipped by 4 bases and J by 3 bases; unmatched bases: 9. The CDR3 consists of 15 residues. CDR3 DNA sequence: TGTGCCAGCAGCTCGACCGGGACTACAGTCTACGAGCAGTACTTC. Protein sequence: CASSSTGTTVYEQYF.

This clone was seen only once. This chain connects TRBV21-1 to TRBJ1-5; the table calls TRBD1, which could not be checked here. TRBV21-1 is a documented pseudogene. The CDR3 length is 20 residues. The CDR3 region is CASKQSRREQGPYGNQPQHF. The DNA for the CDR3 is TGTGCCAGCAAGCAAAGTAGAAGGGAGCAGGGGCCCTATGGCAATCAGCCCCAGCATTTT.

J is TRBJ1-3 and V is TRBV6-6, with 9 bases matching TRBD1. Germline V gene data show CDR1 as MNHNY and CDR2 as SVGAGI (reference sequence). The CDR3 extends over 13 amino acids. Trimming removed 10 bases from V and 5 bases from J; junction bases left unmatched: 6. The CDR3 DNA follows: TGTGCCACTTCCGGGACAGGGAGAAACACCATATATTTT. Its protein is CATSGTGRNTIYF.

The chain recombines TRBV2 with TRBJ1-4; possible D gene TRBD1, 5 bases. Germline V gene data show CDR1 as SNHLY and CDR2 as FYNNEI. The CDR3 loop spans 14 amino acids. Trimming pared 6 bases from V and 8 bases from J, leaving 16 bases between. The CDR3 DNA reads TGTGCCAGCAGACAAGAAGGGGCTTGGGAAAAACTGTTTTTT. Its protein is CASRQEGAWEKLFF.

The chain combines TRBV29-1 with TRBJ2-7, with 10 bases matching TRBD1. The CDR3 runs 13 residues. In germline, CDR1 is SQVTM, CDR2 ANQGSEA. V was pared by 7 bases and J by 4 bases, with 7 bases of the junction left unmatched. The CDR3 nucleotides are TGCAGCGGCCAGACAGGGGGCGGGTACGAGCAGTACTTC. This translates into CSGQTGGGYEQYF.

This clone has just a few counts. This rearrangement joins TRBV25-1 to TRBJ1-5, with D possibly being TRBD1 (5 bases). The CDR3 has 14 amino acids. Germline V gene sequence: CDR1 MGHDK, CDR2 SYGVNS. The germline V and J ends were trimmed by 2 bases and 7 bases, with 12 bases remaining between them. The CDR3 protein is CASSEAGSGQPQHF. CDR3 nucleotide sequence: TGTGCCAGCAGTGAAGCGGGGTCAGGGCAGCCCCAGCATTTT.

The J gene is TRBJ2-7, the V gene TRBV6-6, with TRBD1 as a possible D gene (6 bases). V was cut by 2 bases and J by 5 bases, with 13 bases left in between. The germline V gene encodes CDR1 MNHNY and CDR2 SVGAGI (reference sequence). CDR3 length: 14 residues. The CDR3 DNA reads TGTGCCAGCAGTTACACCTCAGGGGCCGACGAGCAGTACTTC. Amino acids: CASSYTSGADEQYF.

The genes are TRBV12-5 and TRBJ2-7; the D gene is possibly TRBD1 (6 bases). V was clipped by 3 bases and J by 7 bases, with 7 bases between them. Germline lookup yields CDR1 LGHNT and CDR2 FRNRAP. CDR3 length equals 11 residues. The CDR3 reads CASGLGGEQYF. CDR3 coding DNA: TGTGCTAGTGGTTTAGGGGGAGAGCAGTACTTC.

The chain combines TRBV6-2 or TRBV6-3 with TRBJ1-1; 8 bases align to TRBD1. Per the germline V gene, CDR1 is MNHEY and CDR2 is SVGEGT. The CDR3 runs to 16 residues. V lost 4 bases, J lost 0 bases, and 7 bases stayed unmatched. The CDR3 reads CASSLETGGVNTEAFF. The CDR3 DNA sequence: TGTGCCAGCAGTTTGGAAACAGGGGGGGTGAACACTGAAGCTTTCTTT.

The CDR3 region has the DNA TGTGCCAGCAGCTCTCAGACAGGCAACTATGGCTACACCTTC. Amino acids: CASSSQTGNYGYTF. This chain connects TRBV9 to TRBJ1-2; possibly TRBD1 for D (6 bases). The CDR3 is 14 residues long. V was clipped by 4 bases and J by 2 bases, with 12 bases between them. CDR1 is SGDLS and CDR2 is YYNGEE in the germline V gene.

CDR3 region: CASSLGGQGSPDTQYF. In DNA form, the CDR3 reads TGCGCCAGCAGCTTGGGGGGACAGGGATCCCCAGATACGCAGTATTTT. The V gene is TRBV5-1, the J gene TRBJ2-3; 9 bases agree with TRBD1. V trimming: 0 bases; J trimming: 4 bases; junction bases outside the gene matches: 6. Looked up from germline, CDR1 is SGHRS and CDR2 is YFSETQ. This CDR3 comprises 16 residues.

The genes are TRBV5-6 and TRBJ1-4, with D maybe TRBD1 (5 bases). The length of the CDR3 is 14 residues. Per germline, CDR1 SGHDT and CDR2 YYEEEE. V was clipped by 1 base and J by 7 bases, with 11 bases between them. Here the CDR3 reads CASSLRQSGEKLFF. CDR3 sequence (DNA): TGTGCCAGCAGCTTGCGACAGAGTGGTGAAAAACTGTTTTTT.

The gene calls are TRBV24-1 and TRBJ2-2, with TRBD2 as a possible D gene (5 bases). This CDR3 spans 16 amino acids. V was trimmed by 3 bases and J by 9 bases, leaving 19 bases between them. Germline-derived CDR1 and CDR2 are KGHDR and SFDVKD. The CDR3 DNA reads TGTGCCACCAGTGATAATATTGAAGGGAGCTACAGGGAGCTGTTTTTT. This encodes CATSDNIEGSYRELFF.

About this clone itself: It may be a read error: a sequence one base away is much more abundant. Other nucleotide sequences in the sample specify the same CDR3. The CDR3: CASSVRQGRAFF. As DNA, the CDR3 is TGTGCCAGTAGTGTAAGACAAGGGAGGGCTTTCTTT. The chain has TRBV19 and TRBJ1-1; the D is unclear. With 5 bases removed from V and 11 bases from J, the gap between germline ends came to 15 bases. The CDR3 spans 12 residues. Per the germline V gene, CDR1 is LNHDA and CDR2 is SQIVND (reference sequence).